The 17 T cell receptor beta chains presented below share a single source sample, sequenced in a study of T cells after yellow fever vaccination. From the 5' RACE reads, TCRdb called clonotypes with MiXCR, one entry per CDR3 protein. The data hold roughly 120,000 distinct CDR3 sequences, with 7.2% observed a single time. Material: CD4+ T cells sorted from PBMCs, obtained about 49 days after the first yellow fever vaccination. The receptors shown here come from a man aged 18-30 years who received the YFV17D yellow fever vaccine.

This clonotype was seen repeatedly, ten times or more. The V gene is TRBV18, the J gene TRBJ2-3, with 8 bases lining up with TRBD2. The V and J ends lost 0 bases and 5 bases, in that order; junction bases with no gene match: 7. Germline V lookup: CDR1 KGHSH, CDR2 LQKENI. CDR3 length equals 16 residues. The CDR3 spells CASSPPSGGGIDTQYF. CDR3 DNA sequence: TGTGCCAGCTCACCACCCTCCGGCGGGGGGATAGATACGCAGTATTTT.

This clonotype was observed many times. A read error may account for a junction end that differs from germline. The rearrangement uses TRBV7-9 and TRBJ1-1, with D possibly matching TRBD1 (6 bases). This CDR3 is 13 amino acids long. The V gene's germline CDR1 is SEHNR and CDR2 FQNEAQ (reference sequence). The CDR3 bases are TGTGCCAGCAGCTTCGGACAGAACACTGAAGTTTTCTTT. It translates to CASSFGQNTEVFF.

This clonotype was recorded at least ten times. V and J are TRBV11-2 and TRBJ1-2; perhaps TRBD1 as D (6 bases). Trimming took 5 bases from V and 4 from J, leaving 14 bases between them. This CDR3 is 14 amino acids long. Per germline, CDR1 SGHAT and CDR2 FQNNGV. The CDR3 loop is CASSTDRISYGYTF. The CDR3 DNA follows: TGTGCCAGCAGCACAGACAGGATCAGCTATGGCTACACCTTC. The variable domain in full, completed from reference TRBV11-2 and TRBJ1-2, reads EAGVAQSPRYKIIEKRQSVAFWCNPISGHATLYWYQQILGQGPKLLIQFQNNGVVDDSQLPKDRFSAERLKGVDSTLKIQPAKLEDSAVYLCASSTDRISYGYTFGSGTRLTVV.

This clonotype was counted ten times or more. This chain links TRBV5-6 with TRBJ2-1, with 7 nucleotides matching TRBD1. Germline V lookup: CDR1 SGHDT, CDR2 YYEEEE. The CDR3 has 15 residues. V shed 3 bases and J 4 bases; nucleotides not matched to a gene: 7. CDR3 protein: CASSSSGQRYNEQFF. The DNA of the CDR3 is TGTGCCAGCAGCTCCTCGGGACAGAGATACAATGAGCAGTTCTTC.

This clonotype was picked up many times. The chain recombines TRBV6-2 or TRBV6-3 with TRBJ1-6, with D uncertain. The CDR3 totals 12 residues. Trimming removed 2 bases from V and 9 bases from J, with 5 bases in between. The germline V gene encodes CDR1 MNHEY and CDR2 SVGEGT. The CDR3 nucleotides are TGTGCCAGCAGTTACCTGGTTTCACCCCTCCACTTT. This sequence encodes CASSYLVSPLHF.

This clonotype was observed many times. This chain uses TRBV20-1 with TRBJ2-1; 10 bases are shared with TRBD1. Germline V CDR1 and CDR2: DFQATT, SNEGSKA (reference sequence). V lost 6 bases to trimming and J lost 0 bases; unmatched junction nucleotides: 8. The CDR3 is 16 residues long. CDR3 loop: CSAMDRGKSSYNEQFF. CDR3 nucleotide sequence: TGCAGTGCCATGGACAGGGGGAAGAGCTCCTACAATGAGCAGTTCTTC.

The V and J genes are TRBV29-1 and TRBJ1-2, with D possibly TRBD1 on 5 matching bases. The CDR3 loop spans 15 amino acids. V lost 1 base, J lost 6 bases, and 18 bases lay in between. From germline, CDR1 is SQVTM and CDR2 ANQGSEA. The CDR3 DNA sequence: TGCAGCGTTGAAGCACCCAAGAACAGGTTCGATGGCTACACCTTC. Translation gives CSVEAPKNRFDGYTF.

This clonotype was counted many times. The chain uses TRBV7-7 and TRBJ2-1; the D gene is possibly TRBD2 (6 bases). Looked up from germline, CDR1 is SSHAT and CDR2 is FNYEAQ (reference sequence). The CDR3 loop spans 14 amino acids. Trimming took 5 bases from V and 2 from J, leaving 10 bases between them. In nucleotides, the CDR3 is TGTGCCAGCAGCCCGGGGACTCCCTACAATGAGCAGTTCTTC. Residues: CASSPGTPYNEQFF.

This clonotype was detected many times. The V and J genes are TRBV20-1 and TRBJ1-3; possible D gene TRBD1, 6 bases. The germline V gene encodes CDR1 DFQATT and CDR2 SNEGSKA (reference sequence). V gave up 3 bases and J gave up 4 bases, with 7 bases separating them. This CDR3 spans 12 amino acids. The CDR3 nucleotides read TGCAGTGCTAGGGGGGGCGGAAACACCATATATTTT. Translated: CSARGGGNTIYF.

This clonotype appeared many times. This chain links TRBV6-1 with TRBJ1-2; D gene ambiguous. This CDR3 is 12 amino acids long. V was clipped by 7 bases and J by 4 bases, with 10 bases between them. CDR1 and CDR2 (germline): MNHNS, SASEGT. CDR3 sequence: CASNAPVYGYTF. In nucleotides, the CDR3 is TGTGCCAGCAATGCGCCCGTCTATGGCTACACCTTC.

This clonotype was observed many times. This sequence joins TRBV6-5 and TRBJ1-1; 7 bases are shared with TRBD1. The CDR3 covers 18 residues. J was trimmed by 1 base and V by 0 bases; bases with no gene match: 11. CDR1 is MNHEY, CDR2 SVGAGI, per germline. CDR3 in amino acids: CASSYSRSRGQRNTEAFF. In nucleotides, the CDR3 is TGTGCCAGCAGTTACTCGAGGTCGAGGGGACAGCGGAACACTGAAGCTTTCTTT.

Many counts were recorded for this clonotype. The chain carries TRBV6-5 and TRBJ2-4; 7 bases line up with TRBD2. V trimming: 7 bases; J trimming: 0 bases; junction bases outside the gene matches: 6. The germline gives CDR1 MNHEY, CDR2 SVGAGI. The CDR3 covers 15 residues. For the CDR3, the DNA is TGTGCCAGCACCTCTAGCGGATTAGCCAAAAACATTCAGTACTTC. Translated: CASTSSGLAKNIQYF.

This clonotype was recorded at least ten times. This chain connects TRBV5-1 to TRBJ2-3, with 9 bases that match TRBD2. Germline lookup yields CDR1 SGHRS and CDR2 YFSETQ. The CDR3 sequence is 18 residues long. The V gene end was trimmed by 0 bases and the J gene end by 2 bases; junction bases not matched to a gene: 10. CDR3 amino acids: CASSLDARLAVSTDTQYF. In DNA, the CDR3 is TGCGCCAGCAGCTTGGACGCCCGACTAGCGGTGTCCACAGATACGCAGTATTTT.

This clonotype appeared many times. Its ends do not fully match the called genes, so a read error is possible. V usage is TRBV7-7 and J usage is TRBJ2-3, with a possible D match to TRBD1 (6 bases). From germline, CDR1 is SSHAT and CDR2 FNYEAQ (reference sequence). The CDR3 runs 13 residues. In nucleotides, the CDR3 is TGTGCTAGCAGCTTAGGTAGGGGGGATACGCAGTATTTT. Protein: CASSLGRGDTQYF.

This clonotype was counted at least ten times. The chain couples TRBV25-1 to TRBJ2-7; TRBD2 is a possible D gene (5 bases). The CDR3 sequence is 12 residues long. Germline V gives CDR1 MGHDK, CDR2 SYGVNS. V was trimmed by 9 bases and J by 2 bases, leaving 11 bases between them. This CDR3 is CASEGPAYEQYF. DNA of the CDR3: TGTGCCAGTGAGGGTCCAGCCTACGAGCAGTACTTC.

Points on this clonotype: This may come from a read error, since a much larger clone is one base off. The V gene is TRBV5-1, the J gene TRBJ2-7; D not resolved. This CDR3 has 15 amino acids. The ends were cut back, 0 bases at V and 3 bases at J, with 13 bases in the middle. CDR1 and CDR2 (germline): SGHRS, YFSETQ. The CDR3 region has the DNA TGCGCCAGCAGCTTGGTGGACGCCAACTTCTACGAGCAGTACTTC. Translation gives CASSLVDANFYEQYF.

In this sample, this clonotype turned up many times. This chain joins TRBV7-2 and TRBJ1-2; D call uncertain. This CDR3 comprises 12 residues. V was cut by 4 bases and J by 7 bases, with 10 bases left in between. CDR1 and CDR2 from the germline V gene are SGHTA and FQGNSA. CDR3 protein: CASSSGYGGYTF. CDR3 DNA sequence: TGTGCCAGCAGCTCCGGATATGGTGGCTACACCTTC.